A single sample gave rise to the 10 T cell receptor beta chains below, sequenced in a study of T cells in Graves' hyperthyroidism and ophthalmopathy. Amplification of TCR beta CDR3 regions used RNA as the template. A set of HTBI primers served as the primers for a first-round RT-PCR of the TCR CDR3. One entry per CDR3 protein, called by TCRdb with MiXCR from the multiplex PCR reads. The sample shows some 350,000 distinct CDR3 sequences, roughly 15% of them seen only once. Sequenced: blood. Every receptor here comes from a woman aged 55 to 70 with Graves' ophthalmopathy.

This clonotype was counted many times. V and J are TRBV7-9 and TRBJ2-1; the match to TRBD2 covers 10 bases. In germline, CDR1 is SEHNR, CDR2 FQNEAQ (reference sequence). The CDR3 extends over 15 amino acids. The V segment lost 5 bases and the J segment 4 bases; nucleotides outside the gene matches: 5. The CDR3 DNA is TGTGCCAGCAGCGCAACTAGCGGGGAATACAATGAGCAGTTCTTC. This encodes CASSATSGEYNEQFF. Based on the CDR3 plus reference TRBV7-9 and TRBJ2-1, the full variable domain is DTGVSQNPRHKITKRGQNVTFRCDPISEHNRLYWYRQTLGQGPEFLTYFQNEAQLEKSRLLSDRFSAERPKGSFSTLEIQRTEQGDSAMYLCASSATSGEYNEQFFGPGTRLTVL.

This clonotype was seen ten or more times. The CDR3 coding sequence is TGTGCCAGCAGTGAAGCGGGGGGCTGGGCTTTCTTT. It encodes CASSEAGGWAFF. V and J are TRBV6-1 and TRBJ1-1; tentatively, D is TRBD1 (6 bases). The V and J ends lost 0 bases and 11 bases respectively, with 10 bases between them. Germline V gives CDR1 MNHNS, CDR2 SASEGT. There are 12 residues in the CDR3.

This clonotype turned up a few times. The CDR3 DNA sequence: TGTGCCAGCAGCCAAGTCTACGGGGAGCTGTTTTTT. It translates to CASSQVYGELFF. The J gene is TRBJ2-2, the V gene TRBV3-1; D is ambiguous. CDR3 length: 12 amino acids. Trimming shortened V by 1 base and J by 7 bases, and 4 bases separated the two germline ends. Germline V CDR1 and CDR2: LGHDT, YNNKEL (reference sequence).

The chain uses TRBV5-8 and TRBJ1-5; D gene ambiguous. The CDR3 is 16 residues long. V dropped 0 bases and J dropped 9 bases, with 19 bases sitting between them. Germline V gene data show CDR1 as SGHTS and CDR2 as YDEGEE. CDR3 protein: CASSLGWGPRERPQHF. Written as DNA, the CDR3 is TGTGCCAGCAGCTTGGGGTGGGGTCCTCGCGAGAGGCCCCAGCATTTT.

The V call is TRBV29-1, the J call TRBJ2-1; 11 nucleotides match TRBD2. CDR1 and CDR2 (germline): SQVTM, ANQGSEA. V was clipped by 7 bases and J by 8 bases; unmatched bases: 19. This CDR3 is built from 17 residues. The CDR3 DNA reads as TGCAGCGCCGACGGTCGGGCCCCTAGCGGGAGGACCGATGAGCAGTTCTTC. Its protein product is CSADGRAPSGRTDEQFF.

Ten or more counts support this clonotype. The rearrangement joins TRBV7-3 to TRBJ2-3, with 12 bases identical to TRBD2. Per the germline V gene, CDR1 is SGHTA and CDR2 is FQGTGA. This CDR3 has 14 residues. J gave up 4 bases and V 10 bases, and 6 bases lay outside the gene matches. CDR3 DNA: TGTGCCACCGCTAGCGGGAGGGCCCCAGATACGCAGTATTTT. Encoded protein: CATASGRAPDTQYF.

The V gene is TRBV5-1, the J gene TRBJ1-5; D ambiguous. V lost 0 bases and J 3 bases, leaving 10 bases between the germline ends. The CDR3 runs 15 residues. In germline, CDR1 is SGHRS, CDR2 YFSETQ. In DNA form, the CDR3 reads TGCGCCAGCAGCTTGGACGGGATCTCCAATCAGCCCCAGCATTTT. Translating gives CASSLDGISNQPQHF.

This clonotype was picked up many times. The chain joins TRBV2 to TRBJ2-1, with D maybe TRBD2 (5 bases). Germline values: CDR1 SNHLY, CDR2 FYNNEI. V shed 7 bases and J shed 0 bases, with 16 bases lying between them. This CDR3 has 16 amino acids. CDR3 DNA sequence: TGTGCCAGCATTAGAGAGCGGACGAACTCCTACAATGAGCAGTTCTTC. Translation: CASIRERTNSYNEQFF.

The rearrangement joins TRBV5-1 to TRBJ2-2; 11 bases agree with TRBD2. This CDR3 comprises 17 residues. Germline V lookup: CDR1 SGHRS, CDR2 YFSETQ. The V segment lost 1 base and the J segment 4 bases; nucleotides outside the gene matches: 6. CDR3 sequence reads: CASSLSPLAGGTGELFF. The CDR3 DNA reads TGCGCCAGCAGCTTGTCTCCTCTAGCGGGAGGCACCGGGGAGCTGTTTTTT.

This clonotype was seen many times. The rearrangement links TRBV20-1 to TRBJ2-3, with D perhaps TRBD1 or TRBD2 (5 bases each). Per germline, CDR1 DFQATT and CDR2 SNEGSKA (reference sequence). The CDR3 is 14 residues long. V was trimmed by 7 bases and J by 4 bases, leaving 18 bases between them. The CDR3 DNA is TGCAGTGGAGGGGCCAACAGACTGTCAGATACGCAGTATTTT. Residues: CSGGANRLSDTQYF.